The following is a TCR beta chain sequence with its context. Germline V gene lookup returns CDR1 WNHNN and CDR2 SYGVQD (reference sequence). The CDR3 consists of 14 residues. Trimming shortened V by 3 bases and J by 2 bases, and 8 bases separated the two germline ends. Through a sample-barcoded 5' primer and a J-beta primer mix, a second PCR was run for roughly 6 to 11 cycles. TCRdb reprocessed the 5' RACE reads via MiXCR and lists one record per CDR3 protein. Of hundreds of thousands of distinct CDR3 sequences in the sample, 29% were seen once. The data originate from a study of blood T cells in healthy people across ages. Every participating donor contributed roughly 9.6 milliliters of peripheral blood through a draw.

The receptor's source is a woman of 80 years or more in good health. V is TRBV10-1 and J is TRBJ2-1; unclear D gene. Sequencing used blood. The CDR3 here is CASSEGRPYNEQFF. The CDR3 DNA is TGCGCCAGCAGTGAAGGTCGGCCCTACAATGAGCAGTTCTTC.